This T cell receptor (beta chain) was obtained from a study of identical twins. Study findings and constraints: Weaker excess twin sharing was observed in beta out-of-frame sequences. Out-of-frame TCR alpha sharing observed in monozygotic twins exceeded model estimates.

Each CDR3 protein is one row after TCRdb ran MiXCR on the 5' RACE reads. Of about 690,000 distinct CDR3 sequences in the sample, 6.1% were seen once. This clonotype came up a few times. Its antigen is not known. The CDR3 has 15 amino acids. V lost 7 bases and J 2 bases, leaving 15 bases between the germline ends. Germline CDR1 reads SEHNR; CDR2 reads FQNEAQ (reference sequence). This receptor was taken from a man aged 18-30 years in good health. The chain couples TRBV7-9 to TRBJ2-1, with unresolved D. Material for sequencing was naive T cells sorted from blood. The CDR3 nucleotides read TGTGCCAGCAAGTTCCTTCGAGGCACCTACAATGAGCAGTTCTTC. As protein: CASKFLRGTYNEQFF.